This T cell receptor beta chain came from a study of shared clonotypes between healthy human individuals. As to this clone: What it recognizes is unknown.

Study-wide results and caveats: Non-shared clonotypes showed lower generation probabilities than clonotypes common to all four donors.

The repertoire was sequenced with immunoSEQ multiplex PCR; TCRdb's copy has only in-frame clones and lacks some. This sample has about 1 million clones, with roughly 80% found just once. The receptor comes from a man in his late teens or twenties in good health. The sequencing input was memory CD4+ T cells sorted from blood. Specified subset: CD45RA-negative fraction.

The CDR3 nucleotides are TGTGCCAGCAGTTACCCAGAGGGAACCTATGGCTACACCTTC. Amino acid sequence: CASSYPEGTYGYTF. The chain recombines TRBV6-6 with TRBJ1-2; the D is unclear. With 2 bases removed from V and 4 bases from J, the gap between germline ends came to 11 bases. CDR1 and CDR2 from the germline V gene are MNHNY and SVGAGI (reference sequence). CDR3 length equals 14 residues.